This TCR beta chain was profiled in a study of control samples from healthy donors and cancer patients. Germline CDR1 is LNHNV and CDR2 is YYDKDF (reference sequence). The length of the CDR3 is 11 residues. V was clipped by 8 bases and J by 6 bases, with 10 bases between them. The table came from immunoSEQ multiplex PCR; TCRdb's copy has only in-frame clones and leaves some out. The sample records about 170,000 clones, approximately 92% being singletons. This TCR came from an older woman in good health. V and J are TRBV15 and TRBJ1-1, with D unresolved. The sequenced sample consisted of blood. This CDR3 is CATRAFAEAFF. The CDR3 DNA follows: TGTGCCACCCGTGCATTCGCTGAAGCTTTCTTT.